These 22 T cell receptor beta chains were sequenced from one sample in a study of T cells after yellow fever vaccination. TCRdb re-called the 5' RACE reads through MiXCR, storing one row per CDR3 protein. The top ten clones hold around 20% of a sample with hundreds of thousands of distinct CDR3 sequences, approximately 3.8% of them seen once. The sequenced sample was PBMCs, obtained on the day of the yellow fever booster vaccination. The receptors here all came from a man between 18 and 29 years old who received the YFV17D yellow fever vaccine.

This clonotype was found many times. This chain connects TRBV6-4 to TRBJ2-3; a weak D match, TRBD2 (7 bases). The CDR3 has 15 residues. Trimming removed 2 bases at V and 0 bases at J, with 9 bases between. The germline gives CDR1 MRHNA, CDR2 SNTAGT. The CDR3 region is CASSDGGASTDTQYF. CDR3 sequence (DNA): TGTGCCAGCAGTGACGGGGGGGCTAGCACAGATACGCAGTATTTT.

This clonotype was counted ten times or more. One end of the junction varies from germline; a read error may be responsible. The rearrangement links TRBV7-7 to TRBJ2-2, with a possible D match to TRBD2 (6 bases). CDR1 is SSHAT, CDR2 FNYEAQ, per germline (reference sequence). The CDR3 is 13 residues long. CDR3: CASSLTSSGELFF. DNA for the CDR3: TGTGCTAGCAGCCTCACTAGCTCCGGGGAGCTGTTTTTT.

A few counts support this clonotype. J is TRBJ1-1 and V is TRBV7-2; D not resolved. Germline V lookup: CDR1 SGHTA, CDR2 FQGNSA. With 0 bases removed from V and 3 bases from J, the gap between germline ends came to 8 bases. This CDR3 contains 14 residues. The CDR3 DNA reads TGTGCCAGCAGCTTAGCCAGAGCAGACACTGAAGCTTTCTTT. Translation: CASSLARADTEAFF.

This clonotype was seen repeatedly, ten times or more. Written as DNA, the CDR3 is TGTGCCAGCAGTGAAGATTATGGCGGGGGGCAAGAAGAGACCCAGTACTTC. This translates into CASSEDYGGGQEETQYF. The chain couples TRBV2 to TRBJ2-5; 8 bases map to TRBD2. V trimming: 1 base; J trimming: 3 bases; junction bases outside the gene matches: 10. The CDR3 runs to 17 residues. The germline CDR1 and CDR2 sequences are SNHLY and FYNNEI.

This clonotype was seen ten or more times. The rearrangement uses TRBV5-4 and TRBJ2-5; 7 bases are a match to TRBD1. Trimming cost V 7 bases and J 3 bases; bases outside gene matches: 6. Germline CDR1 reads SGHNT; CDR2 reads YYREEE (reference sequence). This CDR3 is 13 amino acids long. As DNA, the CDR3 is TGTGCCAGCGCCCCCGGGACAGAAGAGACCCAGTACTTC. Translation: CASAPGTEETQYF. Full variable domain (rest looked up from reference TRBV5-4 and TRBJ2-5): ETGVTQSPTHLIKTRGQQVTLRCSSQSGHNTVSWYQQALGQGPQFIFQYYREEENGRGNFPPRFSGLQFPNYSSELNVNALELDDSALYLCASAPGTEETQYFGPGTRLLVL.

This clonotype was detected a few times. J is TRBJ2-1 and V is TRBV15, with 8 bases that match TRBD2. CDR3 length: 14 residues. CDR1 and CDR2 from the germline V gene are LNHNV and YYDKDF (reference sequence). Trimming cost V 7 bases and J 2 bases; bases outside gene matches: 4. This CDR3 is CATNRGGAYNEQFF. The DNA for the CDR3 is TGTGCCACCAACCGGGGGGGGGCCTACAATGAGCAGTTCTTC.

This clonotype was observed many times. The J gene is TRBJ2-2, the V gene TRBV6-2 or TRBV6-3; no reliable D call. The V end lost 0 bases, the J end lost 3 bases, and 11 bases lay between the germline ends. Germline lookup yields CDR1 MNHEY and CDR2 SVGEGT. CDR3 length: 16 residues. CDR3 region: CASSYSTGLDTGELFF. CDR3 DNA: TGTGCCAGCAGTTACTCGACTGGGCTAGACACCGGGGAGCTGTTTTTT.

For this clonotype: A much larger clone differs by one base, so this may be a read error. The chain employs TRBV7-2 and TRBJ2-5; D remains ambiguous. CDR3 size: 12 residues. Trimming left V 2 bases short and J 1 base short, with 2 bases between. Germline CDR1 and CDR2: SGHTA and FQGNSA. For the CDR3, the DNA is TGTGCCAGCAGCTTATTCCAAGAGACCCAGTACTTC. Encoded protein: CASSLFQETQYF.

This clonotype was observed many times. The chain couples TRBV6-5 to TRBJ2-2, with TRBD2 as a possible D gene (5 bases). The CDR3 is 15 residues long. Between the trimmed V and J ends, which lost 0 bases and 4 bases, there was a span of 9 bases. Germline V CDR1 and CDR2: MNHEY, SVGAGI. As DNA, the CDR3 is TGTGCCAGCAGTTACTCGACGGGGAGCACCGGGGAGCTGTTTTTT. The encoded protein is CASSYSTGSTGELFF.

V usage is TRBV6-5 and J usage is TRBJ1-1; D might be TRBD1 (6 bases). V dropped 1 base and J dropped 7 bases, with 16 bases sitting between them. CDR3 length: 15 residues. The germline gives CDR1 MNHEY, CDR2 SVGAGI. The CDR3: CASSYYGEGQFEAFF. The CDR3 bases are TGTGCCAGCAGTTACTATGGGGAGGGACAATTTGAAGCTTTCTTT.

This clonotype occurred a few times. The V gene is TRBV28, the J gene TRBJ2-7; 8 bases match TRBD1. Germline CDR1 MDHEN, CDR2 SYDVKM. CDR3 length: 14 amino acids. J gave up 1 base and V 4 bases, and 3 bases lay outside the gene matches. CDR3 in DNA: TGTGCCAGCAGTTGGACAGGGAATTCCTACGAGCAGTACTTC. Its translation is CASSWTGNSYEQYF. The whole variable domain, remainder taken from reference TRBV28 and TRBJ2-7, is DVKVTQSSRYLVKRTGEKVFLECVQDMDHENMFWYRQDPGLGLRLIYFSYDVKMKEKGDIPEGYSVSREKKERFSLILESASTNQTSMYLCASSWTGNSYEQYFGPGTRLTVT.

This clonotype has ten or more counts. The chain uses TRBV5-1 and TRBJ1-4, with 10 bases lining up with TRBD1. Germline CDR1 is SGHRS and CDR2 is YFSETQ. The V segment lost 4 bases and the J segment 8 bases; nucleotides outside the gene matches: 11. The CDR3 has 16 amino acids. CDR3 coding DNA: TGCGCCAGCAGCCCCCGACAGGGGGCTCGTTTAGAAAAACTGTTTTTT. As protein: CASSPRQGARLEKLFF.

This clonotype was seen many times. The rearrangement joins TRBV10-2 to TRBJ1-2; no definite D call. CDR3 size: 16 residues. V was trimmed by 0 bases and J by 4 bases, leaving 15 bases between them. CDR1 and CDR2 from the germline V gene are WSHSY and SAAADI. The CDR3 DNA reads TGCGCCAGCAGTGAGTCGGTAGGGAATCGTGGCTATGGCTACACCTTC. Its protein is CASSESVGNRGYGYTF.

This clonotype was detected a few times. The chain links TRBV6-5 to TRBJ1-6, with unresolved D. The ends were cut back, 2 bases at V and 5 bases at J, with 13 bases in the middle. Germline assignment: CDR1 MNHEY and CDR2 SVGAGI. The CDR3 length is 16 residues. The CDR3 sequence is CASSYGGAPNNSPLHF. CDR3 coding DNA: TGTGCCAGCAGTTACGGTGGCGCTCCCAATAATTCACCCCTCCACTTT.

There are many counts of this clonotype. The chain couples TRBV5-6 to TRBJ2-3; possible D gene TRBD2, 5 bases. This CDR3 comprises 16 residues. V dropped 0 bases and J dropped 0 bases, with 11 bases sitting between them. The germline CDR1 and CDR2 sequences are SGHDT and YYEEEE. CDR3 in amino acids: CASSLELVSSTDTQYF. CDR3 in DNA: TGTGCCAGCAGCTTGGAACTAGTTTCAAGCACAGATACGCAGTATTTT. Together with reference TRBV5-6 and TRBJ2-3, the CDR3 gives the full variable domain: DAGVTQSPTHLIKTRGQQVTLRCSPKSGHDTVSWYQQALGQGPQFIFQYYEEEERQRGNFPDRFSGHQFPNYSSELNVNALLLGDSALYLCASSLELVSSTDTQYFGPGTRLTVL.

This clonotype was recorded once. This rearrangement joins TRBV11-2 to TRBJ2-7; D is possibly TRBD1 (5 bases). Trimming cost V 6 bases and J 3 bases, with 21 bases left between them. Germline loops: CDR1 SGHAT, CDR2 FQNNGV. The CDR3 runs 16 residues. The CDR3 here is CASSIEPGLGRYEQYF. The DNA of the CDR3 is TGTGCCAGCAGTATAGAACCAGGATTGGGGCGCTACGAGCAGTACTTC.

The V gene is TRBV5-6, the J gene TRBJ2-3; D not certain. Trimming removed 0 bases at V and 0 bases at J, with 8 bases between. The CDR3 sequence is 15 residues long. The germline CDR1 and CDR2 sequences are SGHDT and YYEEEE. The CDR3 loop reads CASSLGLGSTDTQYF. CDR3 sequence (DNA): TGTGCCAGCAGCTTGGGTCTTGGCAGCACAGATACGCAGTATTTT.

This clonotype occurred a few times. This chain uses TRBV6-6 with TRBJ2-3; maybe TRBD2 (6 bases). Looked up from germline, CDR1 is MNHNY and CDR2 is SVGAGI (reference sequence). Trimming took off 6 bases at V and 2 bases at J, with 15 bases between the two ends. The CDR3 extends over 15 amino acids. CDR3 region: CASSLTRGLTDTQYF. CDR3 in DNA: TGTGCCAGCAGCCTCACTAGGGGACTCACAGATACGCAGTATTTT.

This clonotype was seen many times. V is TRBV19 and J is TRBJ2-1, with TRBD2 matching over 13 bases. The germline CDR1 and CDR2 sequences are LNHDA and SQIVND (reference sequence). The CDR3 runs 18 residues. V was pared by 9 bases and J by 0 bases, with 11 bases of the junction left unmatched. DNA for the CDR3: TGTGCCAGCACCGAGGGGACTAGCGGGGCCATCTCCTACAATGAGCAGTTCTTC. It translates to CASTEGTSGAISYNEQFF.

The chain uses TRBV4-1 and TRBJ2-1, with unresolved D. Trimming stripped 1 base from V and 3 bases from J, with 13 bases between. CDR3 size: 16 residues. Looked up from germline, CDR1 is MGHRA and CDR2 is YSYEKL. CDR3 amino acids: CASSQVSTTIYNEQFF. As DNA, the CDR3 is TGCGCCAGCAGCCAAGTGAGCACAACAATCTACAATGAGCAGTTCTTC.

In this sample, this clonotype turned up many times. The gene calls are TRBV28 and TRBJ2-1; 8 bases line up with TRBD1. From germline, CDR1 is MDHEN and CDR2 SYDVKM. The CDR3 has 13 amino acids. With 6 bases clipped from V and 4 bases from J, the junction kept 2 bases outside the gene matches. CDR3 in amino acids: CASRDRAYNEQFF. The CDR3 region has the DNA TGTGCCAGCAGGGACAGGGCGTACAATGAGCAGTTCTTC.

This clonotype showed up many times. Here the CDR3 reads CASSLDRGQPQHF. CDR3 in DNA: TGTGCCAGCAGCTTAGATAGGGGTCAGCCCCAGCATTTT. The gene calls are TRBV7-2 and TRBJ1-5, with D possibly being TRBD1 (5 bases). Trimming removed 1 base at V and 6 bases at J, with 7 bases between. This CDR3 comprises 13 residues. Germline-derived CDR1 and CDR2 are SGHTA and FQGNSA.